The sequence of this T cell receptor beta chain was determined in a study of CD8 T cells in ankylosing spondylitis (dated 2017 in TCRdb). About the investigation overall: The study set out to find disease-linked TCR variants by profiling T cell receptor beta repertoires in ankylosing spondylitis patients and healthy donors. In total, the full study cohort was made up of approximately 99 healthy donors and 20 to 25 ankylosing spondylitis patients. Peripheral blood samples were taken, and synovial fluid was additionally collected from ankylosing spondylitis patients. Summary of the overall study and its limitations: Some TCR beta motif variants had previously been reported in synovial fluid and blood of reactive arthritis patients, which suggested common disease-initiation mechanisms. Blood from ankylosing spondylitis patients appeared to be characterized by a TCR beta motif made up of several highly homologous amino acid variants. The disease-linked clones had a CD8+ phenotype and were found at relatively low frequencies in peripheral blood. The disease-linked clones were reported as significantly enriched in matched synovial fluid samples from ankylosing spondylitis patients.

The sequencer was an Illumina MiSeq. Quantitative 5'-RACE with molecular barcodes was used to prepare TCR beta libraries. In the source study's methods: Disease-linked TCR variants were identified with a new computational method built on a probabilistic model of VDJ rearrangement. The public reads were reanalyzed by TCRdb: fastp trimming at Q25, MiXCR alignment, in-frame beta chains only. Every entry covers one CDR3 protein and lists the most common genes and DNA from its rows. The V and J calls reflect TCRdb's pipeline rather than the authors' work. This sample comprises roughly 35,000 distinct CDR3 sequences, about 15% of them detected only once. Around 45% of the sample goes to the ten largest clones. CDR1 and CDR2 were assigned from the germline V gene as SGHVS and FNYEAQ. The cysteine opens and the phenylalanine closes a CDR3 of 14 amino acids. Left in the record is the CDR3 DNA by itself, 42 bases read in frame from the first base. Trimming removed 4 bases from V and 5 bases from J; the gene matches leave 6 bases unexplained.

This clonotype was observed at least ten times. The target of this receptor is not known. Per-nucleotide qualities are absent, and no much larger clonotype sits a single base away. The V gene is TRBV7-6 and the J gene is TRBJ2-7, with 9 bases matching TRBD1. The source is a male donor with ankylosing spondylitis or in good health (not recorded which). The specimen sequenced was blood. Here the CDR3 is given as CASSSTGGFDEQYF. The bases read TGTGCCAGCAGCTCTACAGGGGGCTTCGACGAGCAGTACTTC. Extended through the reference TRBV7-6 and TRBJ2-7 proteins, this CDR3 yields the full variable domain: GAGVSQSPRYKVTKRGQDVALRCDPISGHVSLYWYRQALGQGPEFLTYFNYEAQQDKSGLPNDRFSAERPEGSISTLTIQRTEQRDSAMYRCASSSTGGFDEQYFGPGTRLTVT.